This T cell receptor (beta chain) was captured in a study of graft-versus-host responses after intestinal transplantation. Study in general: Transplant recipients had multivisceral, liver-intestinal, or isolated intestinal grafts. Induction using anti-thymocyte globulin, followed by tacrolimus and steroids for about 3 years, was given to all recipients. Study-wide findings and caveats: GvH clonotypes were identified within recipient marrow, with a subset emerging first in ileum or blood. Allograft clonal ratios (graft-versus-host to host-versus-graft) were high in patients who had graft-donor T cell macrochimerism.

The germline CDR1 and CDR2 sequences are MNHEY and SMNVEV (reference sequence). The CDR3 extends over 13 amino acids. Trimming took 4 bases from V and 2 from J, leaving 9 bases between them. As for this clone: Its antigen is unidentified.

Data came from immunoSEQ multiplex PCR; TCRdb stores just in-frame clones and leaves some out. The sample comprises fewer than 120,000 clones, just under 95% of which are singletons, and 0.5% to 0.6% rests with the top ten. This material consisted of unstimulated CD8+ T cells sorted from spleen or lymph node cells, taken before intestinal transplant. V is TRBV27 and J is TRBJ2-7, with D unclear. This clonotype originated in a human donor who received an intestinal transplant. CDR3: CASSSGPAYEQYF. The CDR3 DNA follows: TGTGCCAGCAGTTCAGGTCCCGCCTACGAGCAGTACTTC.